The entry below gives a single T cell receptor (beta chain) sequence along with its context. Its specificity is not known. Here immunoSEQ multiplex PCR was the method, and the copy in TCRdb shows in-frame clones only, minus some. The sample includes roughly 300,000 clones, around 87% of them seen just once. The source of the sample is a study of cytomegalovirus exposure and HLA in healthy donors. Study findings and constraints: Across donors, most TCRs were seen rarely, yet some public ones were widespread.

The germline V gene has CDR1 GTSNPN and CDR2 SVGIG (reference sequence). The CDR3 sequence is 13 residues long. V dropped 5 bases and J dropped 4; count of bases not matched to a gene: 4. The sequence came from a young woman in good health and CMV-seropositive. The V call is TRBV30, the J call TRBJ1-5; TRBD1 matches at 8 bases. What was sequenced was PBMCs. This chain's CDR3 is CAWGQGINQPQHF. The CDR3 DNA is TGTGCCTGGGGACAGGGCATTAATCAGCCCCAGCATTTT.